This T cell receptor beta chain appears in the sequencing data of a study of chemoradiotherapy in HPV16-positive cancers. TCRdb's table, derived via immunoSEQ multiplex PCR, lists solely in-frame clones and lacks some. The table lists nearly 7,500 clones, around two thirds of them singletons, with 16% in the top ten. The sequences come from tumor tissue, collected from a patient who underwent chemoradiotherapy. The TCR sequence derives from a human donor with HPV-associated anogenital cancer.

CDR3 DNA: TGTGCCAGCAGCTTAGATAGGGGGCAGGCCGTCGAGCAGTACTTC. This gives the protein CASSLDRGQAVEQYF. The chain employs TRBV11-2 and TRBJ2-7; TRBD1 matches at 7 bases. With V trimmed by 0 bases and J by 6 bases, 8 bases remained unmatched. This CDR3 has 15 residues. Germline V gene lookup returns CDR1 SGHAT and CDR2 FQNNGV.